The next 21 T cell receptor beta chains were all read from a single sample in a study of T cell responses to AZD1222 COVID-19 vaccine. Sequencing used immunoSEQ multiplex PCR; TCRdb keeps in-frame clones, though not all of them. This sample yields just over 70,000 clones, of which 75% to 90% are seen a single time; roughly 20% belongs to the top ten. The sequenced sample was peripheral blood, obtained on day 0 of AZD1222 vaccination. The receptors come from an adult in good health.

This chain links TRBV2 with TRBJ2-2; maybe TRBD1 (6 bases). The germline V gene has CDR1 SNHLY and CDR2 FYNNEI. Trimming stripped 6 bases from V and 0 bases from J, with 8 bases between. This CDR3 has 14 residues. CDR3 nucleotides: TGTGCCAGCAGACAGGGACCGAACACCGGGGAGCTGTTTTTT. Translated, it gives CASRQGPNTGELFF.

The gene calls are TRBV29-1 and TRBJ1-1, with D maybe TRBD1 (5 bases). CDR3 length: 12 residues. Germline V gene data show CDR1 as SQVTM and CDR2 as ANQGSEA. The CDR3 is CTCLGDNTEAFF. CDR3 DNA sequence: TGCACCTGTCTAGGGGACAACACTGAAGCTTTCTTT. Supplemented by reference TRBV29-1 and TRBJ1-1, the full variable domain reads SAVISQKPSRDICQRGTSLTIQCQVDSQVTMMFWYRQQPGQSLTLIATANQGSEATYESGFVIDKFPISRPNLTFSTLTVSNMSPEDSSIYLCTCLGDNTEAFFGQGTRLTVV.

The chain's CDR3 is CASSPRTGANYGYTF. CDR3 nucleotide sequence: TGCGCCAGCAGCCCGAGGACCGGCGCTAACTATGGCTACACCTTC. V usage is TRBV5-1 and J usage is TRBJ1-2; D is undetermined. Trimming pared 4 bases from V and 0 bases from J, leaving 13 bases between. Germline V gives CDR1 SGHRS, CDR2 YFSETQ. This CDR3 has 15 residues.

In this sample, this clone turned up once. The chain has TRBV3-1 (or the pseudogene TRBV3-2) and TRBJ2-7, with D perhaps TRBD1 (5 bases). The CDR3 consists of 18 residues. V was clipped by 1 base and J by 0 bases, with 19 bases between them. The germline gives CDR1 LGHDT, CDR2 YNNKEL (reference sequence). CDR3 in DNA: TGTGCCAGCAGCCAAGTGTCAAATCTAGGAGACAGCTCCTACGAGCAGTACTTC. Protein: CASSQVSNLGDSSYEQYF.

CDR3 DNA sequence: TGTGCCAGCAGTGAAAGGTTAGGGAACACTGAAGCTTTCTTT. Translated, it gives CASSERLGNTEAFF. This chain joins TRBV6-1 and TRBJ1-1; D gene ambiguous. The CDR3 covers 14 residues. Germline V gene data show CDR1 as MNHNS and CDR2 as SASEGT. V lost 2 bases to trimming and J lost 1 base, with 8 bases between them.

The gene calls are TRBV2 and TRBJ2-5, with TRBD2 as a possible D gene (6 bases). Per the germline V gene, CDR1 is SNHLY and CDR2 is FYNNEI. This CDR3 has 11 residues. V lost 8 bases and J lost 7, with 11 bases in between. CDR3 nucleotides: TGTGCCAGCTCGGACTATGGGACCCAGTACTTC. As protein: CASSDYGTQYF.

The chain joins TRBV29-1 to TRBJ2-7, with 7 bases matching TRBD2. Trimming took 6 bases from V and 2 from J; bases not matched to a gene: 7. Germline lookup yields CDR1 SQVTM and CDR2 ANQGSEA. The CDR3 runs 13 residues. Here the CDR3 DNA reads TGCAGCGTCGTCCGGGACTATCCCTACGAGCAGTACTTC. It yields the protein CSVVRDYPYEQYF.

This chain links TRBV5-4 with TRBJ2-7; D ambiguous. The CDR3 is 12 residues long. Germline values: CDR1 SGHNT, CDR2 YYREEE (reference sequence). Trimming pared 4 bases from V and 7 bases from J, leaving 12 bases between. This CDR3 is CASSVYRQEQYF. DNA for the CDR3: TGTGCCAGCAGCGTCTACCGGCAGGAGCAGTACTTC.

The sample holds one count of this clone. The chain recombines TRBV18 with TRBJ2-1, with 11 bases fitting TRBD1. The germline V gene encodes CDR1 KGHSH and CDR2 LQKENI. This CDR3 has 15 residues. J gave up 7 bases and V 3 bases, and 5 bases lay outside the gene matches. This CDR3 is CASSPRTGGMNEQFF. For the CDR3, the DNA is TGTGCCAGCTCACCTCGGACAGGGGGCATGAATGAGCAGTTCTTC.

V is TRBV2 and J is TRBJ2-3; D possibly corresponds to TRBD2 (6 bases). Germline V gives CDR1 SNHLY, CDR2 FYNNEI. The CDR3 extends over 14 amino acids. Trimming stripped 5 bases from V and 1 base from J, with 10 bases between. The CDR3 reads CASSSAGRTDTQYF. DNA of the CDR3: TGTGCCAGCAGTTCGGCGGGACGCACAGATACGCAGTATTTT.

The sample holds one count of this clone. The rearrangement uses TRBV7-9 and TRBJ1-2; tentative D call: TRBD1 (5 bases). The germline V gene encodes CDR1 SEHNR and CDR2 FQNEAQ (reference sequence). The CDR3 runs 15 residues. Trimming left V 0 bases short and J 6 bases short, with 14 bases between. The CDR3 sequence: CASSLAASGAHGYTF. The CDR3 bases are TGTGCCAGCAGCTTAGCGGCAAGCGGGGCCCATGGCTACACCTTC.

The genes are TRBV11-2 and TRBJ1-2; 7 nucleotides agree with TRBD1. The trim removed 1 base at V and 2 bases at J, leaving 7 bases unmatched. The CDR3 spans 16 residues. Germline CDR1 reads SGHAT; CDR2 reads FQNNGV. Written as DNA, the CDR3 is TGTGCCAGCAGCTTAGCCCCCGGGACAGAAAACTATGGCTACACCTTC. It is translated as CASSLAPGTENYGYTF.

This sequence joins TRBV5-6 and TRBJ1-6; D is unclear. The CDR3 consists of 12 residues. The ends were cut back, 4 bases at V and 13 bases at J, with 12 bases in the middle. The germline V gene has CDR1 SGHDT and CDR2 YYEEEE. The CDR3 loop reads CASSKYSLPLHF. The CDR3 DNA reads as TGTGCCAGCAGCAAATACAGTCTTCCCCTCCACTTT.

This clone has only one observation. The DNA of the CDR3 is TGTGCCAGCAGCCAACCAGGGGCGAGCTCCTACGAGCAGTACTTC. Translated: CASSQPGASSYEQYF. The chain has TRBV3-1 (or the pseudogene TRBV3-2) and TRBJ2-7, with D perhaps matching TRBD1 (6 bases). Germline assignment: CDR1 LGHDT and CDR2 YNNKEL (reference sequence). CDR3 size: 15 residues. V was pared by 2 bases and J by 0 bases, with 11 bases between.

Only a few counts were recorded for this clone. The chain couples TRBV29-1 to TRBJ1-1; a possible D gene is TRBD1 (5 bases). The CDR3 is 11 amino acids. Germline lookup yields CDR1 SQVTM and CDR2 ANQGSEA. The CDR3 bases are TGCAGGGGGGATGGAAGCACTGAAGCTTTCTTT. Protein product: CRGDGSTEAFF. The whole variable domain, remainder taken from reference TRBV29-1 and TRBJ1-1, is SAVISQKPSRDICQRGTSLTIQCQVDSQVTMMFWYRQQPGQSLTLIATANQGSEATYESGFVIDKFPISRPNLTFSTLTVSNMSPEDSSIYLCRGDGSTEAFFGQGTRLTVV.

The chain is built from TRBV3-1 (or the pseudogene TRBV3-2) and TRBJ2-2; possibly TRBD1 for D (6 bases). This CDR3 is built from 15 residues. CDR1 LGHDT and CDR2 YNNKEL come from the germline V gene (reference sequence). Deletions cut 1 base from V and 6 bases from J, with 12 bases between. CDR3 amino acids: CASSQVRGRSGELFF. The CDR3 DNA follows: TGTGCCAGCAGCCAAGTCAGGGGAAGATCCGGGGAGCTGTTTTTT.

This clone was detected once. The rearrangement uses TRBV7-2 and TRBJ1-2; D might be TRBD1 (6 bases). The CDR3 is 15 amino acids. The V gene lost 3 bases and the J gene lost 7 bases, with 18 bases spanning the gap. The germline gives CDR1 SGHTA, CDR2 FQGNSA. CDR3 bases: TGTGCCAGCAGCTTGGGACAACAGATGAGGGGTGGCTACACCTTC. This codes for CASSLGQQMRGGYTF.

The V and J genes are TRBV29-1 and TRBJ2-1; the match to TRBD1 covers 8 bases. CDR1 SQVTM and CDR2 ANQGSEA come from the germline V gene. With 0 bases clipped from V and 10 bases from J, the junction kept 11 bases outside the gene matches. The CDR3 runs 15 residues. Here the CDR3 reads CSVEDRGTGFGEQFF. The CDR3 DNA reads as TGCAGCGTTGAAGATAGGGGGACAGGCTTTGGGGAGCAGTTCTTC.

The CDR3 DNA reads TGCGCCAGCAGCACCGGACCAGGGTCCGACTATGGCTACACCTTC. Translated, it gives CASSTGPGSDYGYTF. The chain combines TRBV5-1 with TRBJ1-2, with a weak D call TRBD1 (5 bases). The CDR3 runs to 15 residues. Germline lookup yields CDR1 SGHRS and CDR2 YFSETQ. V was shortened by 4 bases and J by 3 bases, with 16 bases between the two germline ends.

This chain links TRBV10-3 with TRBJ2-5; TRBD1 might be the D (6 bases). The CDR3 length is 13 residues. Trimming took off 5 bases at V and 5 bases at J, with 12 bases between the two ends. CDR1 ENHRY and CDR2 SYGVKD come from the germline V gene. The CDR3 region has the DNA TGTGCCATCAGTAACTCAGGGGTGGAGACCCAGTACTTC. This sequence encodes CAISNSGVETQYF.

The chain is built from TRBV2 and TRBJ2-7; maybe TRBD1 (6 bases). Deletions cut 4 bases from V and 6 bases from J, with 10 bases between. The CDR3 sequence is 12 residues long. From germline, CDR1 is SNHLY and CDR2 FYNNEI. CDR3 nucleotides: TGTGCCAGCAGTGGTCAGGGGAGCGAGCAGTACTTC. Translation gives CASSGQGSEQYF. Filled out from reference TRBV2 and TRBJ2-7, the complete variable domain reads EPEVTQTPSHQVTQMGQEVILRCVPISNHLYFYWYRQILGQKVEFLVSFYNNEISEKSEIFDDQFSVERPDGSNFTLKIRSTKLEDSAMYFCASSGQGSEQYFGPGTRLTVT.